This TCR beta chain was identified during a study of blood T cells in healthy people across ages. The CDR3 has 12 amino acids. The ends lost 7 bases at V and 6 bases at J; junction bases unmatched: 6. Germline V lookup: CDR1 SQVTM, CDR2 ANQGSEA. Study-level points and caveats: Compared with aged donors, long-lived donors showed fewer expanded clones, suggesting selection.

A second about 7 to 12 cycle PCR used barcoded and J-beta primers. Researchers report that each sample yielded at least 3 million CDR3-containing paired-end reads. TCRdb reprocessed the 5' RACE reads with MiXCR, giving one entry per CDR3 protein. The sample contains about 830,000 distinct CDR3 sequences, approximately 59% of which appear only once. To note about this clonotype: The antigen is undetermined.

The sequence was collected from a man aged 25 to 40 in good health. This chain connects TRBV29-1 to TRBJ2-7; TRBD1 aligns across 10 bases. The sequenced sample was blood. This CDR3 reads CSGWDRGGEQYF. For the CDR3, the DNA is TGCAGCGGATGGGACAGGGGAGGCGAGCAGTACTTC.